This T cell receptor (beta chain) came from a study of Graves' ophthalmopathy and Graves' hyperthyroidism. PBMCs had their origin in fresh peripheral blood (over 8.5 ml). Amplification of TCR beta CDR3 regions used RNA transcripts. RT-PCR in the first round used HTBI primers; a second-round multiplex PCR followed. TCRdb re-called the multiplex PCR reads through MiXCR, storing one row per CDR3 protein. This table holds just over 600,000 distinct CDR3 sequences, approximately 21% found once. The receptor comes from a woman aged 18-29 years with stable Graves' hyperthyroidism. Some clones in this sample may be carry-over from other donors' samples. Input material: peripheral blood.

CDR3 DNA: TGCAGTGCTAGAGAGGCTGGAAACACCATATATTTT. Translating gives CSAREAGNTIYF. This chain connects TRBV20-1 to TRBJ1-3, with D unclear. The CDR3 length is 12 residues. Per germline, CDR1 DFQATT and CDR2 SNEGSKA (reference sequence). The germline V and J ends were trimmed by 0 bases and 2 bases, with 2 bases remaining between them.